This T cell receptor (beta chain) was sequenced in a study of shared clonotypes between healthy human individuals. Authors' processing steps: Junction-only immunoSEQ sequences carried no quality scores, so filtering differed. Profiled with immunoSEQ multiplex PCR; TCRdb holds only in-frame clones, not every one. V and J calls plus clone size are reproduced from that table; the DNA served to infer D and trimming. In the table there are more than 450,000 clones, around 79% of which are singletons. There are 13 residues in the CDR3. Trimming took 0 bases from V and 6 from J, leaving 7 bases between them. CDR1 is SGHNT, CDR2 YYREEE, per germline (reference sequence). Researchers drew on tens of millions of PBMCs for genomic DNA from unsorted samples. In the case of this clone: Its antigen is unknown.

Study-level results: The study drew on few donors, limiting represented genetic and exposure-history diversity. In this cohort, only blood was sampled, and tissue repertoires likely differ.

This clonotype was sampled from a woman between 40 and 50 years old in good health. Some clones in this sample may be carry-over from other donors' samples. V gene TRBV5-4 combines with J gene TRBJ2-1; the D is unclear. The sample consisted of PBMCs. Here the CDR3 reads CASSLAGSNEQFF. The CDR3 bases are TGTGCCAGCAGCTTGGCTGGCAGCAATGAGCAGTTCTTC.